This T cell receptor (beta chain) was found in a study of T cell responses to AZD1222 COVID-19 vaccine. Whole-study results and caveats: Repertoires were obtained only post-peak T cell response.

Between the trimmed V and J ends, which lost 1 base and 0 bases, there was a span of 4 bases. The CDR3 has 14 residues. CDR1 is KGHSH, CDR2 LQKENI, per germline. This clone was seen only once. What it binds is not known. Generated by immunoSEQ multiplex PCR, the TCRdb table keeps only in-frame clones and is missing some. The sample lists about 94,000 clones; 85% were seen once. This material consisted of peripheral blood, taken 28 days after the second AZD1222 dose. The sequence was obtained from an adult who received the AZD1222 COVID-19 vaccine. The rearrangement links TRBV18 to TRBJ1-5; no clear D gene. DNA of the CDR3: TGTGCCAGCTCACCACAGGATAGCAATCAGCCCCAGCATTTT. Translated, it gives CASSPQDSNQPQHF. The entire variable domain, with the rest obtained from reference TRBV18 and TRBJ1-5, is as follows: NAGVMQNPRHLVRRRGQEARLRCSPMKGHSHVYWYRQLPEEGLKFMVYLQKENIIDESGMPKERFSAEFPKEGPSILRIQQVVRGDSAAYFCASSPQDSNQPQHFGDGTRLSIL.